Below, 8 T cell receptor beta chains from the same sample are listed, as sequenced in a study of cytomegalovirus exposure and HLA in healthy donors. PCR amplification relied on 60 Vbeta primers (plus 13 Jbeta primers). This table comes from immunoSEQ multiplex PCR, and its TCRdb copy is limited to in-frame clones, with some not included. Its clone listing holds about 200,000 clones. The sample comprised PBMCs. All receptors derive from a girl aged 2 to 10 in good health and CMV-seropositive.

V and J are TRBV4-2 and TRBJ2-1, with 8 bases matching TRBD1. The germline CDR1 and CDR2 sequences are LGHNA and YNFKEQ. The CDR3 covers 15 residues. The V segment lost 3 bases and the J segment 4 bases; nucleotides outside the gene matches: 5. CDR3 sequence reads: CASSHLGDRYNEQFF. The CDR3 region has the DNA TGTGCCAGCAGCCACCTTGGGGACAGGTACAATGAGCAGTTCTTC.

The genes are TRBV13 and TRBJ1-4; no reliable D call. This CDR3 is 15 amino acids long. The germline V and J ends were trimmed by 5 bases and 7 bases, with 17 bases remaining between them. Germline V gene sequence: CDR1 PRHDT, CDR2 FYEKMQ (reference sequence). Here the CDR3 DNA reads TGTGCCAGCAGCCCATGGACTGCTTCAGGTGAAAAACTGTTTTTT. This gives the protein CASSPWTASGEKLFF.

The chain carries TRBV7-9 and TRBJ2-5, with TRBD2 identical over 7 bases. The V and J ends lost 1 base and 4 bases, in that order; junction bases with no gene match: 3. The germline CDR1 and CDR2 sequences are SEHNR and FQNEAQ (reference sequence). This CDR3 has 14 amino acids. The CDR3 sequence: CASSLGGSGETQYF. The CDR3 DNA sequence: TGTGCCAGCAGCTTAGGCGGGAGTGGAGAGACCCAGTACTTC.

The chain carries TRBV29-1 and TRBJ2-3; D might be TRBD1 (5 bases). Germline assignment: CDR1 SQVTM and CDR2 ANQGSEA. Trimming shortened V by 6 bases and J by 4 bases, and 11 bases separated the two germline ends. The CDR3 sequence is 12 residues long. The CDR3 sequence is CSVLKGADTQYF. CDR3 DNA sequence: TGCAGCGTCCTGAAAGGGGCAGATACGCAGTATTTT.

The rearrangement uses TRBV5-1 and TRBJ2-1; 8 bases align to TRBD2. The germline V gene has CDR1 SGHRS and CDR2 YFSETQ. With 3 bases clipped from V and 10 bases from J, the junction kept 9 bases outside the gene matches. The CDR3 runs 14 residues. The CDR3: CASSSGTSFNEQFF. For the CDR3, the DNA is TGCGCCAGCAGCTCAGGGACTAGTTTCAACGAGCAGTTCTTC.

V and J are TRBV5-1 and TRBJ2-2; the D gene is possibly TRBD2 (6 bases). There are 14 residues in the CDR3. The germline V gene encodes CDR1 SGHRS and CDR2 YFSETQ. V lost 6 bases and J lost 5, with 14 bases in between. CDR3 nucleotides: TGCGCCAGCAATACCGGGACTTATACCGGGGAGCTGTTTTTT. This encodes CASNTGTYTGELFF.

The genes are TRBV6-5 and TRBJ1-1; 9 positions agree with TRBD1. The CDR3 has 16 amino acids. V lost 4 bases to trimming and J lost 7 bases; unmatched junction nucleotides: 13. Germline V lookup: CDR1 MNHEY, CDR2 SVGAGI. CDR3: CASSSNPGQGPHEAFF. As DNA, the CDR3 is TGTGCCAGCAGTTCCAATCCGGGACAGGGACCTCATGAAGCTTTCTTT.

The chain employs TRBV4-1 and TRBJ2-5; D gene unclear. CDR3 length equals 14 residues. Per germline, CDR1 MGHRA and CDR2 YSYEKL. The V gene lost 1 base and the J gene lost 5 bases, with 11 bases spanning the gap. Written as DNA, the CDR3 is TGCGCCAGCAGCCAAGTTGCGCTAATCGAGACCCAGTACTTC. Protein sequence: CASSQVALIETQYF.